This T cell receptor (beta chain) stems from a study of CD8 T cells in Susac syndrome. Reverse transcription of about 0.45 to 1 ug RNA was performed with random hexamers. Amplification of TCR beta CDR3 was carried out by immunoSEQ multiplex PCR, which covered 54 Vbeta and 13 Jbeta segments. TCRdb reprocessed the immunoSEQ multiplex PCR reads via MiXCR and lists one record per CDR3 protein. In the table there are some 260,000 distinct CDR3 sequences, about 85% of which are singletons. Germline V gene data show CDR1 as LNHDA and CDR2 as SQIVND (reference sequence). The CDR3 sequence is 16 residues long. Losses at the gene ends were 4 bases for V and 4 bases for J; bases not matched to a gene: 9.

Input material: CD8+ T cells from PBMCs. The chain recombines TRBV19 with TRBJ1-2; 10 bases line up with TRBD1. This TCR was recovered from a human donor with multiple sclerosis. DNA for the CDR3: TGTGCCAGTAGTACAACCAGGACAGGGGGATTCTATGGCTACACCTTC. Translated, it gives CASSTTRTGGFYGYTF.